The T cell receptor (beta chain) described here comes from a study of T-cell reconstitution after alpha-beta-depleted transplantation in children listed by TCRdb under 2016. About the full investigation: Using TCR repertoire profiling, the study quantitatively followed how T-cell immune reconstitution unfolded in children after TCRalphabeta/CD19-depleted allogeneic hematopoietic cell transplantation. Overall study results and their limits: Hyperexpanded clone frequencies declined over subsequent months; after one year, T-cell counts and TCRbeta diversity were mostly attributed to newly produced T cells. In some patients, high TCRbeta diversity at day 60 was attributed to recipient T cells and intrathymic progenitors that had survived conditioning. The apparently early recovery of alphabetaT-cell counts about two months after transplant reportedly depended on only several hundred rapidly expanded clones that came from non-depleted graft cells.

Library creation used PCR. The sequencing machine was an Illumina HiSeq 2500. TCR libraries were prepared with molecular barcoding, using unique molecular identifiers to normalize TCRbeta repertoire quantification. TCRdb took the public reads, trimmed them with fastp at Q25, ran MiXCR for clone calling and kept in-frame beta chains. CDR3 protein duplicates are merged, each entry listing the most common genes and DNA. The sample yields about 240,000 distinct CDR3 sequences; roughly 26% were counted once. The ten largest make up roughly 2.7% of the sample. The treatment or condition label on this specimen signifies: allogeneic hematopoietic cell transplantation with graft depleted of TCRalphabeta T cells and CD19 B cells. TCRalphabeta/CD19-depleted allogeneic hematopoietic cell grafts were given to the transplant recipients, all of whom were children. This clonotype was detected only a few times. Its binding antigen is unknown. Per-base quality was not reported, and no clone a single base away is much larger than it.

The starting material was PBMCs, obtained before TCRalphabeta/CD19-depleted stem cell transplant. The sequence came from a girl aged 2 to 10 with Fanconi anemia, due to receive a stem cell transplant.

The DNA reads TGTGCCAGCAGCTTAACCGGGGGCGGAGGTCCCTACAATGAGCAGTTCTTC. It codes for CASSLTGGGGPYNEQFF. The sequence links TRBV7-3 to TRBJ2-1, with the D call perhaps TRBD1 or TRBD2, each one matching 6 bases. From the cysteine through the phenylalanine, the CDR3 covers 17 amino acids. The CDR3 DNA has 51 bases and is translated from base 1. From the germline V gene, CDR1 is SGHTA and CDR2 is FQGTGA. Trimming at the junction amounts to 0 bases on V and 2 bases on J, and the germline ends lie 14 bases apart.